The T cell receptor beta chain described here comes from a study of T cell repertoires in cytomegalovirus infection. CDR1 LGHDT and CDR2 YNNKEL come from the germline V gene (reference sequence). There are 15 residues in the CDR3. V lost 4 bases to trimming and J lost 0 bases, with 11 bases between them. From the reads, TCRdb called clonotypes with MiXCR, one entry per CDR3 protein. The repertoire holds roughly 310,000 distinct CDR3 sequences, with roughly 16% as singletons. Sequencing input: PBMCs. V gene TRBV3-1 combines with J gene TRBJ2-3; perhaps TRBD2 as D (6 bases). This TCR came from a human donor in good health (CMV status not recorded). Some clones in this sample may be carry-over from other donors' samples. The CDR3 reads CASSRSRGSTDTQYF. The CDR3 region has the DNA TGTGCCAGCAGCCGTTCTCGGGGGAGCACAGATACGCAGTATTTT.